Each of the 4 T cell receptor beta chains below was sequenced from the same sample in a study of CD8+CD57+ T cells in acquired aplastic anemia (dated by TCRdb to the late 2010s). Reads for this sample came from an Illumina HiSeq 2000. Profiling of TCR beta VDJ combinations and CDR3 sequences used genomic DNA as the template. Clones were called with MiXCR by TCRdb after fastp trimmed the public reads at Q25, and only in-frame beta chains were retained. Records with the same CDR3 protein are collapsed into one entry carrying the most frequent genes and DNA. Present in this sample are about 40,000 distinct CDR3 sequences, less than 65% of which were seen just once. Roughly 65% of the sample belongs to the ten largest clones. The patients picked for sequencing were ones in whom flow cytometry had shown an expansion of CD8+CD57+ cells. The sample comprised sorted CD4+, CD8+, or CD8+CD57+ T cells (not recorded which) from PBMCs. Receptor source: a human donor with aplastic anemia.

This clonotype was seen only a few times. CDR3: CATSGDRGPLQFF. In DNA form, the CDR3 reads TGTGCCACCTCAGGGGACAGGGGGCCCCTTCAGTTCTTC. This chain uses TRBV25-1 with TRBJ2-1, with 12 bases fitting TRBD1. V lost 10 bases to trimming and J lost 13 bases; unmatched junction nucleotides: 11. Per germline, CDR1 MGHDK and CDR2 SYGVNS. The CDR3 spans 13 residues. The complete variable domain, with remaining parts taken from reference TRBV25-1 and TRBJ2-1, reads EADIYQTPRYLVIGTGKKITLECSQTMGHDKMYWYQQDPGMELHLIHYSYGVNSTEKGDLSSESTVSRIRTEHFPLTLESARPSHTSQYLCATSGDRGPLQFFGPGTRLTVL.

A word on this clonotype: It may be a read error: a sequence one base away is much more abundant. The rearrangement joins TRBV11-2 to TRBJ1-2, with D unresolved. V lost 5 bases and J 4 bases, leaving 17 bases between the germline ends. The germline V gene encodes CDR1 SGHAT and CDR2 FQNNGV. CDR3 length: 15 amino acids. In DNA, the CDR3 is TGTGCCAGCAGCCCCCCGAGGCCCCGGTTCTATGGCTACACCTTC. It translates to CASSPPRPRFYGYTF.

The chain recombines TRBV5-6 with TRBJ2-7; 7 bases are shared with TRBD2. This CDR3 region has 12 residues. CDR1 is SGHDT, CDR2 YYEEEE, per germline. The CDR3 nucleotides are TGTGCCAGCAGTTTGGGAGGGGTCGAGCAGTACGTC. Residues: CASSLGGVEQYV.

CDR3 nucleotides: TGTGCCAGCAGCGTAGGATCAGGGAGTATGAATTCACCCCTCCACTTT. Residues: CASSVGSGSMNSPLHF. V gene TRBV9 combines with J gene TRBJ1-6, with D possibly TRBD1 on 5 matching bases. Germline CDR1 reads SGDLS; CDR2 reads YYNGEE. This CDR3 comprises 16 residues. Between the trimmed V and J ends, which lost 0 bases and 7 bases, there was a span of 14 bases.